The text below deals with one TCR beta chain. Its cognate antigen is unknown. Using immunoSEQ multiplex PCR, the repertoire was profiled, and TCRdb retains in-frame clones only, with some absent. The table lists just under 100,000 clones, roughly 95% of them singletons. The CDR3 loop spans 16 amino acids. The germline gives CDR1 KGHSH, CDR2 LQKENI. With 2 bases removed from V and 4 bases from J, the gap between germline ends came to 17 bases. This entry is derived from a study of OX40 agonist ivuxolimab in advanced cancers. Whole-study context: Hepatocellular carcinoma, melanoma, renal cell or head and neck cancer occurred in dose-escalation patients.

Study-level points and caveats: Expanded clones were, on average, more numerous in CD8+ T cells than in CD4+.

The clonotype was recovered from an adult with an advanced solid tumor such as melanoma, head and neck, liver or kidney cancer. This specimen consisted of CD4+ or CD8+ T cells sorted from blood, obtained in a trial of the OX40 agonist ivuxolimab. This chain links TRBV18 with TRBJ1-2, with TRBD1 as a possible D gene (5 bases). The DNA of the CDR3 is TGTGCCAGCTCACCAAACCGGGACGGAGAGCTCTATGGCTACACCTTC. It translates to CASSPNRDGELYGYTF.